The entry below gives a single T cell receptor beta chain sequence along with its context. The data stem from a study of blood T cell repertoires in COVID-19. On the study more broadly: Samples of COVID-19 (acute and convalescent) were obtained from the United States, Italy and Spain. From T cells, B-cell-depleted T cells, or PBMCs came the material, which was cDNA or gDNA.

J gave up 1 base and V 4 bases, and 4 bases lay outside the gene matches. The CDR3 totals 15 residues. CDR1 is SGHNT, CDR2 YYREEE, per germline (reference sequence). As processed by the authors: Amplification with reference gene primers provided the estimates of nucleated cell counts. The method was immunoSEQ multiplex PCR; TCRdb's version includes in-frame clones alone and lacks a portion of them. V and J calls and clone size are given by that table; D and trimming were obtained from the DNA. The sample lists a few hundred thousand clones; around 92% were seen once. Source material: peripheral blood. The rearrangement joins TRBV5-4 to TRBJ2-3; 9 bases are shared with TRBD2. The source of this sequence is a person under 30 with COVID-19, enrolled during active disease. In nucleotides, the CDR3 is TGTGCCAGCAGCCCGCGGGAGGGCGGCACAGATACGCAGTATTTT. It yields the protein CASSPREGGTDTQYF.